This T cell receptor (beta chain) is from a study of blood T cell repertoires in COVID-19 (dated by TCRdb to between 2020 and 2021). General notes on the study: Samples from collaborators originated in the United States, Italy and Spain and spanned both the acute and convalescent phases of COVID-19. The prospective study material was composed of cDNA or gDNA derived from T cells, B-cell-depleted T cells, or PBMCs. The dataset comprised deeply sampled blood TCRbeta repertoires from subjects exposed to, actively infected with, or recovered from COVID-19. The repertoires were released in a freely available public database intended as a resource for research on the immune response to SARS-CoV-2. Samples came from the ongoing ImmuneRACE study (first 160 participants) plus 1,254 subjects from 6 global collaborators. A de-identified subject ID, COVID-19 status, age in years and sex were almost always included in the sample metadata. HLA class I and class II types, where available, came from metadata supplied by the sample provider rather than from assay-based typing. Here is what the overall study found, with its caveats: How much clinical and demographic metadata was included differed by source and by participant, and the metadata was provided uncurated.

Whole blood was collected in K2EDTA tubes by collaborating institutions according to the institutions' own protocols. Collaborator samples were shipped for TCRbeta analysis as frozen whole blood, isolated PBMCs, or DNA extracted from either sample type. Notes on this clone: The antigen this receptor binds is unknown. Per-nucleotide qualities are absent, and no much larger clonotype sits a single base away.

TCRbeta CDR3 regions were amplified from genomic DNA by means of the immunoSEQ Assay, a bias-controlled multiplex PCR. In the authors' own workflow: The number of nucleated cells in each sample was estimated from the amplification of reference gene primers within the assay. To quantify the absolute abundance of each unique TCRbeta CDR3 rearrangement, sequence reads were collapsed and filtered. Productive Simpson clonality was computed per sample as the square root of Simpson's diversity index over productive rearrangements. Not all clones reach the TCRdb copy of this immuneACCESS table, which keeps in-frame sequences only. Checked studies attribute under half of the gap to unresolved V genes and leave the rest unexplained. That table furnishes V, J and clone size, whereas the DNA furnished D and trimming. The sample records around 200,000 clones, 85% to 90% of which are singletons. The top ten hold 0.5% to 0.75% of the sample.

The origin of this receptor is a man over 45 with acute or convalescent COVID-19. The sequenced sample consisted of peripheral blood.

Here is the DNA: TGTGCCAGCAAAATGGCGGGGCAGAGAAACACCGGGGAGCTGTTTTTT. Its translation is CASKMAGQRNTGELFF. The chain joins TRBV27 to TRBJ2-2, with TRBD2 as a weak D call on 6 bases. From cysteine to phenylalanine, the CDR3 is 16 amino acids long. Only the CDR3 portion is preserved as DNA: 48 bases, with reading frame beginning at the first base. V is cut by 7 bases and J by 2 bases, and the space between the germline ends is 17 bases. CDR1 and CDR2 are drawn from the germline V gene (reference sequence): MNHEY, SMNVEV.